This T cell receptor (beta chain) was sequenced during a study of cytomegalovirus exposure and HLA in healthy donors. For the study at large: Among the roughly 400 genotyped donors, 81% were placed in the Caucasian-associated ancestry cluster. The study, taken as a whole, reports: Most sequenced TCRs were rare (though some public TCRs occurred in many donors).

PCR amplification relied on 60 Vbeta primers (plus 13 Jbeta primers). Libraries were prepared by immunoSEQ multiplex PCR; TCRdb keeps only in-frame clonotypes and omits some of them. The data show more than 95,000 clones, about 81% seen once. On this clone itself: The antigen is not known.

This TCR was recovered from a woman aged 25 to 39 in good health and CMV-seronegative. The sequenced sample was PBMCs.

The CDR3 spells CASSLEQKPNTGELFF. The CDR3 region has the DNA TGTGCCAGCAGCTTAGAACAGAAACCGAACACCGGGGAGCTGTTTTTT. The J gene is TRBJ2-2, the V gene TRBV7-8; D is unclear. The CDR3 contains 16 residues. V was pared by 1 base and J by 0 bases, with 9 bases between. Germline CDR1 SGHVS, CDR2 FQNEAQ.